These 9 T cell receptor beta chains came from one sample sequenced in a study of blood T cell repertoires in COVID-19. Some clones are missing from TCRdb's copy, which holds only in-frame ones; the method was immunoSEQ multiplex PCR. Of tens of thousands of clones detected, over 75% appear once; the ten largest clones hold 45% to 60%. Material for sequencing was peripheral blood. The origin of the receptors is a man aged 50 or older with active or convalescent COVID-19.

The rearrangement links TRBV5-4 to TRBJ2-7, with D perhaps TRBD1 (6 bases). Germline loops: CDR1 SGHNT, CDR2 YYREEE (reference sequence). V shed 0 bases and J shed 11 bases, with 9 bases lying between them. The CDR3 contains 11 residues. Written as DNA, the CDR3 is TGTGCCAGCAGCTTGGGGGCAGGGGAGTACTTC. It specifies CASSLGAGEYF.

The V call is TRBV2, the J call TRBJ1-5; D remains unclear. Germline V gene lookup returns CDR1 SNHLY and CDR2 FYNNEI. The CDR3 has 14 residues. V was cut by 8 bases and J by 5 bases, with 16 bases left in between. The CDR3 sequence is CASGIAFIDQPQHF. CDR3 nucleotide sequence: TGTGCCAGCGGTATAGCCTTTATTGATCAGCCCCAGCATTTT.

The J gene is TRBJ2-7, the V gene TRBV7-8; D may be TRBD2 (7 bases). The germline gives CDR1 SGHVS, CDR2 FQNEAQ. The CDR3 spans 14 residues. The ends were cut back, 3 bases at V and 5 bases at J, with 14 bases in the middle. In DNA, the CDR3 is TGTGCCAGCAGCTTTGGGGGGGGCGGGAACGAGCAGTACTTC. This gives the protein CASSFGGGGNEQYF.

This clone qualifies as medium-sized (0.01 to 0.1%). The V and J genes are TRBV9 and TRBJ2-5, with D maybe TRBD2 (5 bases). From germline, CDR1 is SGDLS and CDR2 YYNGEE. CDR3 length: 14 amino acids. V shed 2 bases and J shed 3 bases, with 11 bases lying between them. CDR3: CASSVDLREETQYF. The DNA for the CDR3 is TGTGCCAGCAGCGTCGATTTGAGGGAAGAGACCCAGTACTTC.

The table lists this clone with many counts. The chain is built from TRBV19 and TRBJ1-1; D not certain. The CDR3 spans 19 residues. Germline V gene data show CDR1 as LNHDA and CDR2 as SQIVND (reference sequence). Trimming took off 4 bases at V and 10 bases at J, with 34 bases between the two ends. This CDR3 is CASSRDPGSLGTLKSIAFF. The CDR3 nucleotides read TGTGCCAGTAGTAGAGACCCGGGGTCCCTGGGCACTCTCAAATCAATAGCTTTCTTT.

This chain connects TRBV2 to TRBJ1-2; D may be TRBD1 (6 bases). Trimming took 2 bases from V and 8 from J, leaving 12 bases between them. Germline CDR1 SNHLY, CDR2 FYNNEI. CDR3 length equals 13 residues. CDR3 DNA: TGTGCCAGCAGTGAATACAGGGTACAGGGCTACACCTTC. It encodes CASSEYRVQGYTF.

This clone was detected only once. The rearrangement uses TRBV4-2 and TRBJ1-3; D not certain. The CDR3 length is 12 residues. The V end was cut by 0 bases, the J end by 8 bases, with 5 bases between. Germline V gene data show CDR1 as LGHNA and CDR2 as YNFKEQ. CDR3: CASSQDLYTIYF. Here the CDR3 DNA reads TGTGCCAGCAGCCAAGACTTATACACCATATATTTT.

The genes are TRBV5-1 and TRBJ2-1; TRBD2 is a possible D gene (5 bases). Trimming stripped 0 bases from V and 10 bases from J, with 11 bases between. CDR3 length equals 13 residues. CDR1 SGHRS and CDR2 YFSETQ come from the germline V gene. The chain's CDR3 is CASSLENSGEQFF. The CDR3 bases are TGCGCCAGCAGCTTGGAAAACTCGGGGGAGCAGTTCTTC.

The chain combines TRBV4-2 with TRBJ2-3; TRBD2 matches 8 bases. Germline V gene lookup returns CDR1 LGHNA and CDR2 YNFKEQ. V lost 0 bases and J lost 4; bases outside the gene matches: 6. This CDR3 spans 16 amino acids. CDR3 sequence reads: CASSQDPGLVADTQYF. DNA for the CDR3: TGTGCCAGCAGCCAAGATCCGGGACTAGTCGCAGATACGCAGTATTTT.